The 16 T cell receptor beta chains listed next were all sequenced from one sample in a study of regulatory T cells in long-lasting Graves disease. The time point is: newly diagnosed GD, antithyroid drugs for less than 3 months. PBMC RNA served as the TCR library source. Arm-PCR of CDR3 regions and iRepertoire HTBI primers were used to build TCR beta libraries. TCRdb ran MiXCR on the multiplex PCR reads and lists one entry per CDR3 protein. The data contain roughly 350,000 distinct CDR3 sequences, about 16% of them singletons. This same sample was also taken into another study, of T cells in Graves' hyperthyroidism and ophthalmopathy.

Sequencing was performed on peripheral blood mononuclear cells (PBMCs), taken at new diagnosis, from a patient treated with antithyroid drugs. The source is a young woman with Graves disease.

This clonotype has a count of ten or more. The chain joins TRBV28 to TRBJ2-4; 9 bases are a match to TRBD1. The CDR3 is made up of 18 amino acids. Losses at the gene ends were 4 bases for V and 0 bases for J; bases not matched to a gene: 10. CDR1 and CDR2 from the germline V gene are MDHEN and SYDVKM. CDR3 protein: CASSSGTGRFGAKNIQYF. The CDR3 bases are TGTGCCAGCAGTTCCGGGACAGGGAGGTTCGGAGCCAAAAACATTCAGTACTTC.

Of note for this clonotype: A single base separates this from a much larger clone, so it may be a read error. V and J are TRBV2 and TRBJ2-3; D is perhaps TRBD1 (5 bases). In germline, CDR1 is SNHLY, CDR2 FYNNEI. The V and J ends lost 4 bases and 2 bases respectively, with 13 bases between them. The CDR3 consists of 15 residues. The CDR3 region is CASSGGSLSTDTQYF. The CDR3 region has the DNA TGTGCCAGCAGTGGGGGCAGCCTTTCCACAGATACGCAGTATTTT.

This clonotype was seen repeatedly, ten times or more. The chain carries TRBV20-1 and TRBJ2-1, with TRBD2 identical over 12 bases. V trimming: 3 bases; J trimming: 0 bases; junction bases outside the gene matches: 3. Germline-derived CDR1 and CDR2 are DFQATT and SNEGSKA (reference sequence). This CDR3 has 16 amino acids. CDR3 coding DNA: TGCAGTGCTAGGACGACTAGCGGGAGCTCCTACAATGAGCAGTTCTTC. Protein product: CSARTTSGSSYNEQFF.

As to this clonotype: The junction does not match germline at one end; this may be a read error. The chain couples TRBV13 to TRBJ2-1; 7 positions agree with TRBD1. Germline CDR1 reads PRHDT; CDR2 reads FYEKMQ (reference sequence). The CDR3 has 19 amino acids. For the CDR3, the DNA is TGTGCCAGCAGCCTAGGGGACAGTAACCGGGGTAGACCCCCCAATGAGCAGTTCTTC. This codes for CASSLGDSNRGRPPNEQFF.

This clonotype was seen ten or more times. The rearrangement joins TRBV5-1 to TRBJ1-1; TRBD1 might be the D (6 bases). CDR1 is SGHRS, CDR2 YFSETQ, per germline. The length of the CDR3 is 15 residues. Between the trimmed V and J ends, which lost 4 bases and 4 bases, there was a span of 17 bases. The CDR3, as DNA: TGCGCCAGCAGCCCCTATCGGGGGCGCGTCACTGAAGCTTTCTTT. Translated: CASSPYRGRVTEAFF.

This clonotype occurred a few times. The J gene is TRBJ2-4, the V gene TRBV4-2; TRBD1 agrees at 9 bases. V lost 3 bases to trimming and J lost 2 bases; unmatched junction nucleotides: 5. The CDR3 totals 16 residues. Per the germline V gene, CDR1 is LGHNA and CDR2 is YNFKEQ. The CDR3 loop is CASSQGQGDPKNIQYF. The CDR3 bases are TGTGCCAGCAGCCAGGGACAGGGTGATCCCAAAAACATTCAGTACTTC.

This clonotype appeared many times. The chain is built from TRBV20-1 and TRBJ2-7; 9 bases align to TRBD1. Per the germline V gene, CDR1 is DFQATT and CDR2 is SNEGSKA (reference sequence). V gave up 0 bases and J gave up 2 bases; unmatched junction bases: 5. This CDR3 is 15 amino acids long. CDR3 sequence reads: CSARDSRQGAYEQYF. Written as DNA, the CDR3 is TGCAGTGCTAGAGACTCGAGACAGGGGGCCTACGAGCAGTACTTC.

This clonotype was seen repeatedly, ten times or more. The chain combines TRBV2 with TRBJ1-1, with 8 nucleotides matching TRBD1. This CDR3 spans 16 amino acids. V lost 5 bases, J lost 0 bases, and 8 bases stayed unmatched. From germline, CDR1 is SNHLY and CDR2 FYNNEI. CDR3 coding DNA: TGTGCCAGCAGTTACCGGACAGGGCGCATGAACACTGAAGCTTTCTTT. Its translation: CASSYRTGRMNTEAFF.

This clonotype was recorded a few times. The chain uses TRBV19 and TRBJ2-7; TRBD2 agrees at 10 bases. With 6 bases clipped from V and 0 bases from J, the junction kept 8 bases outside the gene matches. Germline V CDR1 and CDR2: LNHDA, SQIVND (reference sequence). This CDR3 has 16 amino acids. CDR3 DNA: TGTGCCAGTAGCAGTATAGCGGGGGGAGCCTCCTACGAGCAGTACTTC. Residues: CASSSIAGGASYEQYF.

This clonotype was observed at least ten times. V and J are TRBV5-1 and TRBJ2-5, with 11 bases matching TRBD2. The junction had 3 bases not matched to a gene; V was cut back by 4 bases and J by 1 base. The CDR3 totals 15 residues. Germline V lookup: CDR1 SGHRS, CDR2 YFSETQ. This chain's CDR3 is CASSLTSGAQETQYF. The CDR3 DNA follows: TGCGCCAGCAGCCTGACTAGCGGGGCCCAAGAGACCCAGTACTTC.

This clonotype was observed a few times. The CDR3 is CASSLVETPQPQHF. CDR3 nucleotides: TGTGCCAGCAGTTTGGTCGAAACGCCTCAGCCCCAGCATTTT. The chain couples TRBV28 to TRBJ1-5; D uncertain. CDR1 is MDHEN and CDR2 is SYDVKM in the germline V gene. This CDR3 spans 14 amino acids. Trimming took off 3 bases at V and 6 bases at J, with 12 bases between the two ends.

Turning to this clonotype: A much more abundant neighbour one base away suggests this may be a read error. This rearrangement joins TRBV6-1 to TRBJ1-1; D may be TRBD1 (5 bases). The germline V and J ends were trimmed by 7 bases and 4 bases, with 16 bases remaining between them. Germline CDR1 is MNHNS and CDR2 is SASEGT. The CDR3 loop spans 14 amino acids. The CDR3 nucleotides are TGTGCCAGCACCCCCATAGGGGCCGGCACTGAAGCTTTCTTT. Translating it yields CASTPIGAGTEAFF.

Here the CDR3 reads CASSQGPQGAFYGYTF. CDR3 DNA: TGTGCCAGCAGCCAAGGTCCACAGGGGGCTTTCTATGGCTACACCTTC. The V call is TRBV14, the J call TRBJ1-2; TRBD1 agrees at 9 bases. The CDR3 is 16 amino acids. Germline loops: CDR1 SGHDN, CDR2 FVKESK. Trimming at V came to 1 base and at J to 4 bases, leaving 7 bases not matched to a gene.

This clonotype is classed as medium-sized. The chain has TRBV20-1 and TRBJ2-2, with 8 positions matching TRBD2. Per germline, CDR1 DFQATT and CDR2 SNEGSKA (reference sequence). V shed 6 bases and J 7 bases; nucleotides not matched to a gene: 10. This CDR3 has 14 amino acids. The CDR3 spells CSATGGAEVGELFF. CDR3 in DNA: TGCAGTGCAACCGGGGGGGCTGAGGTCGGGGAGCTGTTTTTT.

There are many counts of this clonotype. The DNA of the CDR3 is TGTGCCAGCATCGCTCGGGCTAGCGGGGTCGACGAGCAGTACTTC. This codes for CASIARASGVDEQYF. This rearrangement joins TRBV2 to TRBJ2-7; TRBD2 aligns across 9 bases. Germline assignment: CDR1 SNHLY and CDR2 FYNNEI. V lost 7 bases, J lost 5 bases, and 12 bases stayed unmatched. The CDR3 runs 15 residues.

This clonotype occurred many times. This chain joins TRBV6-5 and TRBJ2-7; no clear D gene. The CDR3 is 11 residues long. V was clipped by 0 bases and J by 6 bases, with 3 bases between them. Germline CDR1 reads MNHEY; CDR2 reads SVGAGI. The CDR3 sequence: CASSYSLEQYF. CDR3 nucleotide sequence: TGTGCCAGCAGTTACTCGCTCGAGCAGTACTTC.